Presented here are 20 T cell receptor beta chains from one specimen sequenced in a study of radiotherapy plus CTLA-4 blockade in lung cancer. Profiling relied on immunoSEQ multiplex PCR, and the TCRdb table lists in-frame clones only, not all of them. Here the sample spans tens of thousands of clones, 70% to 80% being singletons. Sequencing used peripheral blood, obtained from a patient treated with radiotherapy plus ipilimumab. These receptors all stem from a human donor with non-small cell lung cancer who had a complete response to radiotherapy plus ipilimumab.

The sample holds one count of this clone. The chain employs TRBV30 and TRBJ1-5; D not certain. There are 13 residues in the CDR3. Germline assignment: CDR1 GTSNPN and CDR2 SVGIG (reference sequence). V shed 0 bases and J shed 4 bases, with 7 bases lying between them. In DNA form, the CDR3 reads TGTGCCTGGAGTGTAGGCCTTAATCAGCCCCAGCATTTT. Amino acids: CAWSVGLNQPQHF.

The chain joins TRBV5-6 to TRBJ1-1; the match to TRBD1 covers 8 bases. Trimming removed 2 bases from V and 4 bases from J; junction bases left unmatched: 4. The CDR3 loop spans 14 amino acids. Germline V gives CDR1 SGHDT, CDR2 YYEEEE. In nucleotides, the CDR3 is TGTGCCAGCAGCTTAGCAGGGGGCGTCACTGAAGCTTTCTTT. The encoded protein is CASSLAGGVTEAFF.

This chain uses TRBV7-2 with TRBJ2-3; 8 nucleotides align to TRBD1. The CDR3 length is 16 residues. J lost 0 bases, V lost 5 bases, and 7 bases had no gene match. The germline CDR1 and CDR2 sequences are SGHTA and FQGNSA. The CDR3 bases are TGTGCCAGCAGCGTAAGACAGGGGACCAGCACAGATACGCAGTATTTT. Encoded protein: CASSVRQGTSTDTQYF.

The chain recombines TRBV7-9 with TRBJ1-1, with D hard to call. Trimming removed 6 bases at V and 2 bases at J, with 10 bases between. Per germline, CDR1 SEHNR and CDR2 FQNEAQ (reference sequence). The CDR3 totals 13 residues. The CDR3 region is CASRTTSNTEAFF. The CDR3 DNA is TGTGCCAGCAGGACAACCTCTAACACTGAAGCTTTCTTT.

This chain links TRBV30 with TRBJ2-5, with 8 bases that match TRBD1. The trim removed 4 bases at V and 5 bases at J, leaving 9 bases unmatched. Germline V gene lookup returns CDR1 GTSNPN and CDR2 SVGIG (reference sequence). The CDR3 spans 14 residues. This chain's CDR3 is CAWNRGQVMETQYF. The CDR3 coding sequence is TGTGCCTGGAACCGGGGACAGGTGATGGAGACCCAGTACTTC.

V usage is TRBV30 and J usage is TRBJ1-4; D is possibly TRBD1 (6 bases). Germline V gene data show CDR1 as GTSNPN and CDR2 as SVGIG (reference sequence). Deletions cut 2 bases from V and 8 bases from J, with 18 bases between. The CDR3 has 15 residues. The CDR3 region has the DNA TGTGCCTGGAGTCCAAAACAGGGAGGAAAAGAAAAACTGTTTTTT. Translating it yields CAWSPKQGGKEKLFF.

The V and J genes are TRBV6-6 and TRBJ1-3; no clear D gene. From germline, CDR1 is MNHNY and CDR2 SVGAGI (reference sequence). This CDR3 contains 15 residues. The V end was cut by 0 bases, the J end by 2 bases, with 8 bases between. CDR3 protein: CASSYSSRAGNTIYF. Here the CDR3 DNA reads TGTGCCAGCAGTTACTCCAGCCGGGCTGGAAACACCATATATTTT.

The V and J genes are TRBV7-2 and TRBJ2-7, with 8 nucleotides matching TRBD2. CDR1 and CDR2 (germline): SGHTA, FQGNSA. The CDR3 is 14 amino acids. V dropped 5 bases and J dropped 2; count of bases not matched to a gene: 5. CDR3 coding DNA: TGTGCCAGCAGCCTGCGGGGGGACCCCTACGAGCAGTACTTC. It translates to CASSLRGDPYEQYF.

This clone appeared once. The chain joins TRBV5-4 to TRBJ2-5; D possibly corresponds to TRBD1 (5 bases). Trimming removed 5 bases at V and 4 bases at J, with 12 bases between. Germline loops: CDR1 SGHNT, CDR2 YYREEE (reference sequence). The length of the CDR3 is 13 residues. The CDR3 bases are TGTGCCAGCAGACTTGACAGTCGAGAGACCCAGTACTTC. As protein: CASRLDSRETQYF. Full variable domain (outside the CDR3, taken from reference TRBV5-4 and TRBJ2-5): ETGVTQSPTHLIKTRGQQVTLRCSSQSGHNTVSWYQQALGQGPQFIFQYYREEENGRGNFPPRFSGLQFPNYSSELNVNALELDDSALYLCASRLDSRETQYFGPGTRLLVL.

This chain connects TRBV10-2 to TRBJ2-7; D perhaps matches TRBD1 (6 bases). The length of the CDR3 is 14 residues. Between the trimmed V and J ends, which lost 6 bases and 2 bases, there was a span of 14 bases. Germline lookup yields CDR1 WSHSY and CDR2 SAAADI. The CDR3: CASRRQVGAYEQYF. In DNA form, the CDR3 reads TGCGCCAGCAGAAGACAGGTGGGGGCCTACGAGCAGTACTTC.

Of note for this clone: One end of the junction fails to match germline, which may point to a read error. The CDR3 spells CASSPGARTDTQYF. CDR3 bases: TGTGCCAGCTCACCAGGGGCACGCACGGATACGCAGTATTTT. V and J are TRBV18 and TRBJ2-3, with a weak D call TRBD1 (5 bases). Germline values: CDR1 KGHSH, CDR2 LQKENI. This CDR3 has 14 residues.

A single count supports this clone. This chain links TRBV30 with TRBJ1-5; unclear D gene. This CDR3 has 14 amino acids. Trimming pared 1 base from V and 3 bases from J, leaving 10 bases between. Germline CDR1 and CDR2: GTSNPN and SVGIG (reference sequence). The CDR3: CAWSGQSFNQPQHF. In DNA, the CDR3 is TGTGCCTGGAGTGGGCAGAGCTTCAATCAGCCCCAGCATTTT.

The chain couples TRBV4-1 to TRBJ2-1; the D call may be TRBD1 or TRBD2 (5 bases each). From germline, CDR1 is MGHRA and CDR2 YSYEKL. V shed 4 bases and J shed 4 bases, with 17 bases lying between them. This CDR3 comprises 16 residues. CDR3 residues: CASSPAGTELYNEQFF. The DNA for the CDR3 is TGCGCCAGCAGCCCGGCCGGGACGGAACTATACAATGAGCAGTTCTTC.

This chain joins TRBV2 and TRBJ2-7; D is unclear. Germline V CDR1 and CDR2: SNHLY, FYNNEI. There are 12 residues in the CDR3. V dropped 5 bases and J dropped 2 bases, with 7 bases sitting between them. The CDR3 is CASSWSAYEQYV. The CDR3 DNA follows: TGTGCCAGCAGTTGGTCCGCCTACGAGCAGTACGTC.

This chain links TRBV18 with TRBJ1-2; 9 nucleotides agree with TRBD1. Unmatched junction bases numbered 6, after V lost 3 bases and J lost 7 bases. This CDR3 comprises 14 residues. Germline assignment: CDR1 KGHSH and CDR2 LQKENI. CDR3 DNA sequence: TGTGCCAGCTCACCGGGGGACAGGGCTCCTGGCTACACCTTC. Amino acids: CASSPGDRAPGYTF.

The CDR3 DNA reads TGTGCCAGTAGTATAGACTTGAGCTTCAGGATGAACACTGAAGCTTTCTTT. Its translation is CASSIDLSFRMNTEAFF. This chain links TRBV19 with TRBJ1-1; D is undetermined. Trimming removed 0 bases at V and 0 bases at J, with 14 bases between. This CDR3 spans 17 amino acids. Germline lookup yields CDR1 LNHDA and CDR2 SQIVND (reference sequence).

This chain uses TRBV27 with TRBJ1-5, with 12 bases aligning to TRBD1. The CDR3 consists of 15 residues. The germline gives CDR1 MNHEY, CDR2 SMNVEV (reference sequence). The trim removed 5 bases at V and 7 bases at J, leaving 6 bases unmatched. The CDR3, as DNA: TGTGCCAGCAGTCCCGGGGACAGGGGGCAACAGCCCCAGCATTTT. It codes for CASSPGDRGQQPQHF.

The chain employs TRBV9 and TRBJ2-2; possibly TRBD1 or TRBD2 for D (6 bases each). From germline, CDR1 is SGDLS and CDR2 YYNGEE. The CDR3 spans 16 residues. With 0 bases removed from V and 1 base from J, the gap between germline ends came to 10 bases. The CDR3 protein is CASSVGRGKNTGELFF. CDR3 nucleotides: TGTGCCAGCAGCGTAGGGAGGGGGAAGAACACCGGGGAGCTGTTTTTT.

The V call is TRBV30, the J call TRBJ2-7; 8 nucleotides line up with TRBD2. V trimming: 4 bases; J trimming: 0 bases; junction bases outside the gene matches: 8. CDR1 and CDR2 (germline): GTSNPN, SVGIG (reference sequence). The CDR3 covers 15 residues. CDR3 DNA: TGTGCCTGGACATACGGGCGGGGGGACTCCTACGAGCAGTACTTC. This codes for CAWTYGRGDSYEQYF. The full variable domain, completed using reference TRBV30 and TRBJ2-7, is SQTIHQWPATLVQPVGSPLSLECTVEGTSNPNLYWYRQAAGRGLQLLFYSVGIGQISSEVPQNLSASRPQDRQFILSSKKLLLSDSGFYLCAWTYGRGDSYEQYFGPGTRLTVT.

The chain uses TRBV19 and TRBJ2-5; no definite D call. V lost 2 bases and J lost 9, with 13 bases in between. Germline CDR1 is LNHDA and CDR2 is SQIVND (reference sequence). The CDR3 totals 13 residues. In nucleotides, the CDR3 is TGTGCCAGTAGTATATCCCCGTCGGACGCCCAGTACTTC. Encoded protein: CASSISPSDAQYF.